The rows below give T cell receptor beta chains drawn from one sample of a study of T cell responses to AZD1222 COVID-19 vaccine. Profiling relied on immunoSEQ multiplex PCR, and the TCRdb table lists in-frame clones only, not all of them. The table shows 120,000 to 150,000 clones, with roughly 91% occurring only once. Sequencing was performed on peripheral blood, taken on day 0 of AZD1222 vaccination. The receptor set was obtained from an adult in good health. Each CDR3 is given with its conserved first and last residue. The D gene is left open where the match is weak. Where a row states a size, it is once, few, many or the class of an expanded clone; other rows omit it.

>TRBJ2-5|.|15|TRBV4-1|.
CASSQVQGARETQYF
TGCGCCAGCAGCCAAGTTCAGGGCGCGAGGGAGACCCAGTACTTC
>TRBJ2-7|.|14|TRBV7-2|.
CASSLMQGSSEQYF
TGTGCCAGCAGCTTAATGCAGGGCTCCAGCGAGCAGTACTTC
>TRBJ1-3|TRBD1|15|TRBV6-5|.
CASSYSGGSGNTIYF
TGTGCCAGCAGCTACTCAGGGGGCTCTGGAAACACCATATATTTT
>TRBJ2-1|TRBD1|15|TRBV5-5|once
CASRRTGDTGNEQFF
TGTGCCAGCAGACGTACAGGGGACACGGGGAATGAGCAGTTCTTC
>TRBJ2-7|TRBD1|13|TRBV14|.
CASESTGAAEQYF
TGTGCCAGCGAATCAACAGGGGCGGCCGAGCAGTACTTC
>TRBJ1-1|.|16|TRBV7-2|once
CASSDGQGFVYTEAFF
TGTGCCAGCAGCGACGGGCAGGGGTTCGTATACACTGAAGCTTTCTTT
>TRBJ2-3|.|15|TRBV24-1|.
CATSDPLGTADTQYF
TGTGCCACCAGTGACCCCCTAGGGACCGCTGATACGCAGTATTTT
>TRBJ1-6|.|13|TRBV2|once
CASRYGSNSPLHF
TGTGCCAGCCGATACGGCTCTAATTCACCCCTCCACTTT
>TRBJ2-7|.|15|TRBV19|.
CASSRGGTPSYEQYF
TGTGCCAGTAGTCGGGGCGGAACCCCGTCCTACGAGCAGTACTTC
>TRBJ2-5|.|14|TRBV5-1|.
CASSLGQNQETQYF
TGCGCCAGCAGCTTGGGGCAGAACCAAGAGACCCAGTACTTC
>TRBJ2-7|.|11|TRBV30|once
CAWSAGYEQYF
TGTGCCTGGAGCGCTGGCTACGAGCAGTACTTC
>TRBJ2-2|.|12|TRBV27|.
CASSLVVGELFF
TGTGCCAGCAGTTTAGTCGTCGGGGAGCTGTTTTTT
>TRBJ2-1|TRBD2|16|TRBV20-1|.
CSASRASGASYNEQFF
TGCAGTGCTAGTCGGGCTAGCGGGGCCTCCTACAATGAGCAGTTCTTC
>TRBJ2-7|.|13|TRBV19|.
CASSLAEWEEQYF
TGTGCCAGTAGTCTAGCCGAGTGGGAGGAGCAGTACTTC
>TRBJ1-2|.|12|TRBV19|.
CASSIAGVGYTF
TGTGCCAGTAGTATAGCAGGGGTGGGCTACACCTTC
>TRBJ1-1|.|14|TRBV10-3|.
CAISESRGSPEAFF
TGTGCCATCAGTGAGTCACGGGGATCTCCTGAAGCTTTCTTT
>TRBJ2-7|.|15|TRBV14|once
CASSQGVGRSYEQYF
TGTGCCAGCAGCCAGGGGGTAGGAAGGTCCTACGAGCAGTACTTC
>TRBJ2-5|.|14|TRBV5-6|.
CAIAGRGYQETQYF
TGTGCCATCGCCGGCAGGGGTTACCAAGAGACCCAGTACTTC
>TRBJ1-1|.|14|TRBV7-6|.
CASSLGRTNTEAFF
TGTGCCAGCAGCTTAGGCAGGACGAACACTGAAGCTTTCTTT
>TRBJ1-2|TRBD1|17|TRBV19|.
CASSMRGNRGRSYGYTF
TGTGCCAGTAGTATGAGGGGAAACAGGGGGCGCTCCTATGGCTACACCTTC
>TRBJ1-4|.|15|TRBV27|.
CASRAAGPINEKLFF
TGTGCCAGCAGAGCCGCAGGGCCAATTAATGAAAAACTGTTTTTT
>TRBJ1-5|TRBD1|15|TRBV6-5|.
CASSYGTGASWPQHF
TGTGCCAGCAGTTACGGGACAGGGGCGTCGTGGCCCCAGCATTTT
>TRBJ2-7|TRBD2|16|TRBV9|once
CASSPKLAGGFNEQYF
TGTGCCAGCAGCCCAAAGCTAGCGGGGGGGTTTAACGAGCAGTACTTC
>TRBJ1-1|TRBD1|13|TRBV12-3/TRBV12-4|.
CASSFQGAMNAFF
TGTGCCAGCAGTTTTCAGGGGGCAATGAATGCTTTCTTT
>TRBJ2-7|.|14|TRBV5-1|.
CASSFGLATYEQYF
TGCGCCAGCAGCTTCGGCCTAGCGACCTACGAGCAGTACTTC
>TRBJ2-1|TRBD1|11|TRBV20-1|.
CSADRGHEQFF
TGCAGTGCTGACAGGGGACATGAGCAGTTCTTC
>TRBJ2-3|.|16|TRBV7-9|.
CASSLFGATSTDTQYF
TGTGCCAGCAGCTTATTTGGAGCGACTAGTACAGATACGCAGTATTTT
>TRBJ1-1|.|14|TRBV6-2/TRBV6-3|.
CASSDGGLNTEAFF
TGTGCCAGCAGCGACGGGGGGCTGAACACTGAAGCTTTCTTT
>TRBJ2-2|TRBD2|16|TRBV4-3|.
CASSQTSGSNTGELFF
TGCGCCAGCAGCCAAACTAGCGGGTCAAACACCGGGGAGCTGTTTTTT
>TRBJ2-4|.|16|TRBV7-2|.
CASSSQRALAKNIQYF
TGTGCCAGCAGCTCCCAGCGGGCCCTAGCCAAAAACATTCAGTACTTC
>TRBJ1-5|.|14|TRBV7-8|.
CASSRDIGGQPQHF
TGTGCCAGCAGCAGGGACATAGGAGGTCAGCCCCAGCATTTT
>TRBJ1-5|TRBD1|17|TRBV19|.
CASTLRTGVNSNQPQHF
TGTGCCAGTACCCTGAGGACAGGGGTGAATAGCAATCAGCCCCAGCATTTT
>TRBJ1-2|.|17|TRBV6-6|.
CASSPLSVQGANYGYTF
TGTGCCAGCAGTCCGCTGTCGGTGCAGGGCGCTAACTATGGCTACACCTTC
>TRBJ2-7|TRBD2|15|TRBV5-1|.
CASSTGGLRGYEQYF
TGCGCCAGCAGCACCGGGGGGTTAAGGGGCTACGAGCAGTACTTC
>TRBJ2-7|.|12|TRBV24-1|.
CATPGRWYEQYF
TGTGCCACCCCGGGACGGTGGTACGAGCAGTACTTC
>TRBJ1-5|.|15|TRBV5-6|.
CASSSQPRSNQPQHF
TGTGCCAGCAGCTCCCAACCTCGGAGCAATCAGCCCCAGCATTTT
>TRBJ1-2|.|13|TRBV6-5|.
CASSWRGSGGYTF
TGTGCCAGCAGCTGGAGGGGGTCGGGTGGCTACACCTTC
>TRBJ2-5|.|14|TRBV19|.
CASSRGVSMETQYF
TGTGCCAGTAGTCGCGGGGTATCGATGGAGACCCAGTACTTC
>TRBJ2-3|.|15|TRBV20-1|.
CSASAGGPRTDTQYF
TGCAGTGCTAGTGCTGGGGGGCCCCGCACAGATACGCAGTATTTT
>TRBJ2-2|TRBD1|18|TRBV7-9|.
CASSLGQGIGSNTGELFF
TGTGCCAGCAGCTTAGGACAGGGGATCGGGTCGAACACCGGGGAGCTGTTTTTT
>TRBJ1-2|.|13|TRBV6-5|.
CASSSDGTYGYTF
TGTGCCAGCAGTTCTGACGGAACATATGGCTACACCTTC
>TRBJ2-1|.|13|TRBV6-5|.
CASSYSTGDEQFF
TGTGCCAGCAGTTACTCAACGGGAGATGAGCAGTTCTTC
>TRBJ1-6|.|14|TRBV7-9|.
CASSADFGRSPLHF
TGTGCCAGCAGCGCGGACTTTGGGCGTTCACCCCTCCACTTT
>TRBJ2-7|.|13|TRBV11-2|.
CASSPQRSGEQYF
TGTGCCAGCAGCCCCCAGCGGTCCGGCGAGCAGTACTTC
>TRBJ2-7|.|15|TRBV6-5|once
CASSYLPREAYEQYF
TGTGCCAGCAGTTACCTCCCCAGGGAGGCCTACGAGCAGTACTTC
>TRBJ2-2|TRBD2|15|TRBV5-1|.
CASSTSGTNTGELFF
TGCGCCAGCAGCACTAGCGGGACGAACACCGGGGAGCTGTTTTTT
>TRBJ1-6|TRBD1|16|TRBV27|once
CASSLVGDRNNSPLHF
TGTGCCAGCAGTTTGGTTGGGGACAGGAATAATTCACCCCTCCACTTT
>TRBJ1-6|.|14|TRBV2|.
CASSDNVIGSPLHF
TGTGCCAGCAGTGACAACGTGATTGGTTCACCCCTCCACTTT
>TRBJ2-1|TRBD1|16|TRBV30|.
CAWSTLTGGPWNEQFF
TGTGCCTGGAGTACGTTGACAGGGGGCCCCTGGAATGAGCAGTTCTTC
>TRBJ1-1|.|15|TRBV24-1|.
CATSDTMTENTEAFF
TGTGCCACCAGTGATACGATGACAGAGAACACTGAAGCTTTCTTT
>TRBJ2-1|.|15|TRBV3-1/TRBV3-2|.
CASSQELGEYNEQFF
TGTGCCAGCAGCCAAGAGTTAGGAGAGTACAATGAGCAGTTCTTC
>TRBJ2-1|TRBD2|16|TRBV10-3|few
CAIRGGLAGIYNEQFF
TGTGCCATCAGGGGAGGACTAGCGGGAATATACAATGAGCAGTTCTTC
>TRBJ2-3|.|16|TRBV6-5|.
CASSYSGPRATDTQYF
TGTGCCAGCAGTTACTCGGGCCCTAGGGCCACAGATACGCAGTATTTT
>TRBJ1-6|.|14|TRBV5-1|.
CASSLARGNSPLHF
TGCGCCAGCAGCTTGGCTCGGGGTAATTCACCCCTCCACTTT
>TRBJ1-6|.|14|TRBV7-9|.
CASSLTGAKSPLHF
TGTGCCAGCAGCTTAACGGGGGCGAAGTCACCCCTCCACTTT